A selection of T cell receptor beta chains follows, all from one sample in a study of cytomegalovirus exposure and HLA in healthy donors. Produced via immunoSEQ multiplex PCR; TCRdb's table is partial and in-frame only. The sample consists of around 94,000 clones, around 66% of them appearing once. Sequenced material: PBMCs. The receptors were sampled from a man aged 25-40 years in good health and CMV-seronegative. Each CDR3 is given with its conserved first and last residue. The D gene is left open where the match is weak. The size of a clone is reported for some rows only, either as once, few or many, or as a class for expanded clones.

clone_size	d_call	v_call	j_call	cdr3_aa	cdr3_nt
-	TRBD1	TRBV27	TRBJ2-3	CASKTPPGTATDTQYF	TGTGCCAGCAAAACCCCCCCCGGGACAGCCACAGATACGCAGTATTTT
-	TRBD1	TRBV7-2	TRBJ2-7	CASSLELDRVGEQYF	TGTGCCAGCAGCTTAGAGCTGGACAGGGTGGGGGAGCAGTACTTC
-	-	TRBV20-1	TRBJ1-3	CSANSGNTIYF	TGCAGTGCTAACAGCGGAAACACCATATATTTT
-	TRBD1	TRBV7-9	TRBJ1-4	CAGSTGTVNEKLFF	TGTGCCGGGTCGACCGGGACAGTCAATGAAAAACTGTTTTTT
-	-	TRBV7-9	TRBJ1-2	CSSSLLGQRFNYGYTF	TGTTCCAGCAGCCTACTTGGACAGCGTTTTAACTATGGCTACACCTTC
-	TRBD1	TRBV28	TRBJ2-7	CASSSTGVAYEQYF	TGTGCCAGCAGCTCGACAGGGGTAGCCTACGAGCAGTACTTC
-	TRBD1	TRBV27	TRBJ2-4	CASSPGQGGIQYF	TGTGCCAGCAGTCCGGGACAGGGCGGCATTCAGTACTTC
-	-	TRBV6-6	TRBJ1-4	CASSPSRGAGEKLFF	TGTGCCAGCAGTCCCTCCCGGGGGGCTGGCGAAAAACTGTTTTTT
-	-	TRBV5-1	TRBJ1-5	CASSLGGARGNQPQHF	TGCGCCAGCAGCTTGGGTGGGGCCAGGGGCAATCAGCCCCAGCATTTT
-	-	TRBV7-6	TRBJ2-3	CASSLVPRGTDTQYF	TGTGCCAGCAGCTTAGTCCCCCGGGGGACCGATACGCAGTATTTT
once	TRBD1	TRBV9	TRBJ2-5	CASSATQNRGGQETQYF	TGTGCCAGCAGCGCTACTCAAAACAGGGGTGGACAGGAGACCCAGTACTTC
few	-	TRBV4-1	TRBJ1-3	CASSQSPPGVSGNTIYF	TGCGCCAGCAGCCAAAGTCCCCCGGGGGTATCTGGAAACACCATATATTTT
-	-	TRBV10-2	TRBJ1-6	CASSEFGGRGNSPLHF	TGCGCCAGCAGTGAGTTCGGGGGGCGAGGTAATTCACCCCTCCACTTT
few	-	TRBV19	TRBJ1-1	CASSSRGDTEAFF	TGTGCCAGTAGTAGTAGGGGTGACACTGAAGCTTTCTTT
-	TRBD2	TRBV7-2	TRBJ2-3	CASSFPLTSGGQGDTQYF	TGTGCCAGCAGCTTTCCACTGACTAGCGGGGGACAAGGAGATACGCAGTATTTT
-	-	TRBV4-3	TRBJ2-2	CASGRTANTGELFF	TGCGCCAGCGGCCGGACAGCGAACACCGGGGAGCTGTTTTTT
-	-	TRBV5-1	TRBJ1-1	CASSVDPELNTEAFF	TGCGCCAGCAGCGTGGACCCTGAGCTGAACACTGAAGCTTTCTTT
-	-	TRBV7-9	TRBJ1-5	CASRSGRGADQPQHF	TGTGCCAGCAGGTCCGGCAGGGGAGCGGATCAGCCCCAGCATTTT
once	-	TRBV7-9	TRBJ1-5	CASSLVVGGYSNQPQHF	TGTGCCAGCAGCTTAGTTGTAGGAGGTTATAGCAATCAGCCCCAGCATTTT
few	TRBD2	TRBV7-2	TRBJ2-3	CASSGGLASTDTQYF	TGTGCCAGCAGCGGGGGACTAGCTAGCACAGATACGCAGTATTTT
few	TRBD1	TRBV14	TRBJ2-7	CASSPRTGRIGYEQYF	TGTGCCAGCAGCCCCCGGACAGGGAGGATCGGATACGAGCAGTACTTC
once	-	TRBV18	TRBJ1-1	CASSPPPRMNTEAFF	TGTGCCAGCTCACCACCCCCCAGAATGAACACTGAAGCTTTCTTT
-	-	TRBV7-2	TRBJ2-7	CASSVGQIYEQYF	TGTGCCAGCAGCGTAGGACAGATCTACGAGCAGTACTTC
-	TRBD1	TRBV5-4	TRBJ1-5	CASSLTSGQGYNQPQHF	TGTGCCAGCAGCTTGACCTCCGGACAGGGGTATAATCAGCCCCAGCATTTT
-	-	TRBV30	TRBJ1-4	CASQGLNEKLFF	TGTGCCTCGCAGGGGCTAAATGAAAAACTGTTTTTT
few	-	TRBV10-2	TRBJ1-1	CATGGGGTEAFF	TGCGCCACCGGGGGAGGGGGCACTGAAGCTTTCTTT
-	-	TRBV15	TRBJ2-2	CATNPGAANTGELFF	TGTGCCACCAACCCAGGGGCCGCGAACACCGGGGAGCTGTTTTTT
-	-	TRBV4-2	TRBJ2-7	CASNLYGGAF	TGTGCCAGCAACCTATACGGAGGAGCCTTC
once	TRBD2	TRBV25-1	TRBJ2-3	CASSDPGLAPHTDTQYF	TGTGCCAGCAGTGATCCGGGACTAGCGCCTCACACAGATACGCAGTATTTT
-	-	TRBV18	TRBJ1-5	CASSPTGNSNQPQHF	TGTGCCAGCTCACCAACAGGGAACAGCAATCAGCCCCAGCATTTT
-	TRBD1	TRBV9	TRBJ1-2	CASSPTGAIAGYTF	TGTGCCAGCAGCCCAACAGGGGCTATAGCTGGCTACACCTTC
-	-	TRBV2	TRBJ1-4	CASTGKPPEKLFF	TGTGCCAGCACTGGCAAACCTCCTGAAAAACTGTTTTTT
-	-	TRBV19	TRBJ2-6	CASSIGGLLSGANVLTF	TGTGCCAGTAGTATTGGCGGCCTCCTCTCTGGGGCCAACGTCCTGACTTTC
few	-	TRBV7-2	TRBJ2-7	CASSLDRGEGAYEQYF	TGTGCCAGCAGCTTAGACCGCGGGGAAGGGGCCTACGAGCAGTACTTC
-	TRBD2	TRBV18	TRBJ2-3	CASSPRTSGSTDTQYF	TGTGCCAGCTCACCAAGGACTAGCGGGAGCACAGATACGCAGTATTTT
-	TRBD1	TRBV13	TRBJ2-5	CASSSPRTGRETQYF	TGTGCCAGCAGCTCACCCAGGACAGGGCGGGAGACCCAGTACTTC
-	-	TRBV6-1	TRBJ2-7	CASTQGSYEQYF	TGTGCCAGCACTCAGGGCTCCTACGAGCAGTACTTC
-	-	TRBV7-9	TRBJ1-6	CASSLIGAESPLHF	TGTGCCAGCAGCTTGATAGGGGCAGAGTCACCCCTCCACTTT
-	-	TRBV5-1	TRBJ1-1	CASSLAGGDTEAFF	TGCGCCAGCAGCTTGGCCGGAGGGGACACTGAAGCTTTCTTT
-	-	TRBV7-3	TRBJ2-7	CASSLGAGSSYEQYF	TGTGCCAGCAGCTTAGGGGCAGGGTCTTCCTACGAGCAGTACTTC
-	-	TRBV18	TRBJ2-5	CASSPIQGFRETQYF	TGTGCCAGCTCACCCATACAGGGATTTAGGGAGACCCAGTACTTC
-	-	TRBV6-5	TRBJ1-4	CASSTRTAYEKLFF	TGTGCCAGCAGCACGAGGACAGCATATGAAAAACTGTTTTTT
-	TRBD1	TRBV30	TRBJ2-5	CAWSGGQQETQYF	TGTGCCTGGAGTGGGGGACAGCAAGAGACCCAGTACTTC
-	-	TRBV11-3	TRBJ2-3	CASSPGEPWASTDTQYF	TGTGCCAGCAGCCCTGGTGAGCCCTGGGCTAGCACAGATACGCAGTATTTT
-	-	TRBV15	TRBJ1-5	CATSSSDQPQHF	TGTGCCACCAGCAGTTCGGATCAGCCCCAGCATTTT